This T cell receptor beta chain comes out of a study of T-cell memory formation after mild COVID-19. Study-level points and caveats: Some SARS-CoV-2-responding clones were already detected in memory before infection.

Each CDR3 protein gets one entry after TCRdb re-called the 5' RACE reads with MiXCR. The sample contains about 350,000 distinct CDR3 sequences, approximately 15% of which appear only once. On this clonotype: Its specificity is unknown.

With 1 base removed from V and 2 bases from J, the gap between germline ends came to 17 bases. This CDR3 contains 17 residues. Germline V lookup: CDR1 SGHAT, CDR2 FQNNGV. Sequences were obtained from PBMCs or a T cell subset sorted from them (not recorded which). The receptor's source is a man between 18 and 35 years old who had mild COVID-19 (a few samples of this study predate the infection). Cell type and time point are not known. The gene calls are TRBV11-2 and TRBJ2-5, with a tentative D call TRBD2 (7 bases). The CDR3 protein is CASSLVVNRGAQETQYF. The CDR3 DNA reads as TGTGCCAGCAGCTTAGTAGTTAATCGGGGGGCTCAAGAGACCCAGTACTTC. Filled out from reference TRBV11-2 and TRBJ2-5, the complete variable domain reads EAGVAQSPRYKIIEKRQSVAFWCNPISGHATLYWYQQILGQGPKLLIQFQNNGVVDDSQLPKDRFSAERLKGVDSTLKIQPAKLEDSAVYLCASSLVVNRGAQETQYFGPGTRLLVL.